One and the same sample provided the 29 T cell receptor beta chains below, sequenced in a study of beta chain features in type 1 diabetes. Their antigens are not known. Expressed TCRB transcripts were sequenced because the entire RNA isolate underwent reverse transcription. Measured with immunoSEQ multiplex PCR; TCRdb has only the in-frame clones, and not every one. This sample yields some 290,000 clones, of which roughly an eighth are seen a single time; roughly 0.018% belongs to the top ten. Study results and caveats: Researchers report that Type 1 diabetes patients had moderately but significantly shorter TCRB CDR3s across all four CD4+ subsets.

Sequenced input: naive CD4+ T cells from blood. All receptors derive from a man aged 25 to 40 with type 1 diabetes.

The chain recombines TRBV18 with TRBJ2-1; possible D gene TRBD2, 6 bases. Between the trimmed V and J ends, which lost 4 bases and 2 bases, there was a span of 9 bases. The CDR3 is 14 amino acids. Germline V gene sequence: CDR1 KGHSH, CDR2 LQKENI. The CDR3 here is CASSLGGTYNEQFF. The CDR3 nucleotides are TGTGCCAGCTCACTCGGGGGAACCTACAATGAGCAGTTCTTC.

V usage is TRBV7-2 and J usage is TRBJ2-1; 7 bases match TRBD1. V trimming: 5 bases; J trimming: 3 bases; junction bases outside the gene matches: 7. The CDR3 extends over 15 amino acids. CDR1 and CDR2 from the germline V gene are SGHTA and FQGNSA. CDR3: CASSPSTGRYNEQFF. The CDR3 region has the DNA TGTGCCAGCAGCCCGTCGACAGGGCGCTACAATGAGCAGTTCTTC. Complete variable domain (other parts from reference TRBV7-2 and TRBJ2-1): GAGVSQSPSNKVTEKGKDVELRCDPISGHTALYWYRQSLGQGLEFLIYFQGNSAPDKSGLPSDRFSAERTGGSVSTLTIQRTQQEDSAVYLCASSPSTGRYNEQFFGPGTRLTVL.

The rearrangement joins TRBV29-1 to TRBJ2-2, with 7 positions matching TRBD1. From germline, CDR1 is SQVTM and CDR2 ANQGSEA. J gave up 5 bases and V 2 bases, and 8 bases lay outside the gene matches. This CDR3 is 15 amino acids long. The CDR3 region has the DNA TGCAGCGTTGAAATAGGGGACAGACAGACCGGGGAGCTGTTTTTT. It specifies CSVEIGDRQTGELFF.

This clone was picked up a small number of times. This chain connects TRBV28 to TRBJ1-2; D might be TRBD1 (5 bases). There are 12 residues in the CDR3. CDR1 MDHEN and CDR2 SYDVKM come from the germline V gene. V shed 9 bases and J shed 8 bases, with 16 bases lying between them. The CDR3 loop reads CASFTGTVGYTF. The DNA of the CDR3 is TGTGCCAGTTTTACCGGGACTGTGGGCTACACCTTC.

The chain recombines TRBV11-1 with TRBJ2-5; TRBD2 agrees at 9 bases. CDR1 is SGHAT, CDR2 FQDESV, per germline (reference sequence). V was clipped by 7 bases and J by 4 bases; unmatched bases: 7. This CDR3 has 14 amino acids. CDR3 nucleotide sequence: TGTGCCAGCAATACTCTAGCGGGACGAGAGACCCAGTACTTC. Encoded protein: CASNTLAGRETQYF.

This clone has only a few counts. The chain carries TRBV18 and TRBJ2-1; 8 bases are shared with TRBD2. Germline CDR1 is KGHSH and CDR2 is LQKENI. The CDR3 extends over 16 amino acids. Trimming cost V 0 bases and J 6 bases; bases outside gene matches: 7. DNA of the CDR3: TGTGCCAGCTCACCACCGGGAGCGGGAGCTTTCAATGAGCAGTTCTTC. As protein: CASSPPGAGAFNEQFF.

DNA for the CDR3: TGTGCCAGCAGCCAAGATGGACAAAGACTTGAAAAACTGTTTTTT. The encoded protein is CASSQDGQRLEKLFF. The rearrangement uses TRBV4-2 and TRBJ1-4; TRBD1 might be the D (5 bases). The CDR3 is made up of 15 amino acids. Trimming took off 0 bases at V and 7 bases at J, with 12 bases between the two ends. Germline CDR1 LGHNA, CDR2 YNFKEQ.

This clone has just one count. The V gene is TRBV6-6, the J gene TRBJ2-3; 10 bases are a match to TRBD2. The junction had 2 bases not matched to a gene; V was cut back by 5 bases and J by 6 bases. Germline V gene data show CDR1 as MNHNY and CDR2 as SVGAGI (reference sequence). The CDR3 has 13 amino acids. CDR3 nucleotides: TGTGCCAGCAGTAGCGGGAGGGCCGATACGCAGTATTTT. This translates into CASSSGRADTQYF.

In its sample, this clone was seen many times. The chain uses TRBV2 and TRBJ2-4, with a tentative D call TRBD1 (5 bases). CDR1 and CDR2 (germline): SNHLY, FYNNEI. The CDR3 contains 12 residues. With 5 bases removed from V and 15 bases from J, the gap between germline ends came to 17 bases. The CDR3 reads CASSNLGPPTYF. CDR3 sequence (DNA): TGTGCCAGCAGTAACCTGGGGCCCCCCACGTACTTC.

This clone has only a few counts. J is TRBJ2-3 and V is TRBV5-4; 7 positions agree with TRBD1. The V gene's germline CDR1 is SGHNT and CDR2 YYREEE (reference sequence). The J segment lost 2 bases and the V segment lost 2 bases, leaving 2 bases of the junction unmatched. The CDR3 totals 14 residues. The CDR3 DNA reads as TGTGCCAGCAGCTTTACAGGGGTCACAGATACGCAGTATTTT. Amino acid sequence: CASSFTGVTDTQYF.

V gene TRBV2 combines with J gene TRBJ1-1; D is unresolved. From germline, CDR1 is SNHLY and CDR2 FYNNEI. V was shortened by 4 bases and J by 1 base, with 7 bases between the two germline ends. The CDR3 covers 13 residues. The CDR3 protein is CASSALGNTEAFF. CDR3 DNA sequence: TGTGCCAGCAGTGCGCTCGGGAACACTGAAGCTTTCTTT.

This clone was found a few times. V usage is TRBV6-5 and J usage is TRBJ2-4; D might be TRBD1 (5 bases). With 6 bases removed from V and 0 bases from J, the gap between germline ends came to 12 bases. The CDR3 spans 15 residues. The germline gives CDR1 MNHEY, CDR2 SVGAGI. CDR3 in amino acids: CASSYSTGAKNIQYF. In nucleotides, the CDR3 is TGTGCCAGCAGCTACAGTACAGGAGCCAAAAACATTCAGTACTTC.

A few counts support this clone. The V gene is TRBV7-9, the J gene TRBJ2-1, with 10 bases aligning to TRBD2. Losses at the gene ends were 7 bases for V and 1 base for J; bases not matched to a gene: 4. The CDR3 is 15 amino acids. The germline gives CDR1 SEHNR, CDR2 FQNEAQ (reference sequence). The CDR3: CASILAGASYNEQFF. As DNA, the CDR3 is TGTGCCAGCATCCTAGCGGGAGCTTCCTACAATGAGCAGTTCTTC. Variable domain in full (rest from reference TRBV7-9 and TRBJ2-1): DTGVSQNPRHKITKRGQNVTFRCDPISEHNRLYWYRQTLGQGPEFLTYFQNEAQLEKSRLLSDRFSAERPKGSFSTLEIQRTEQGDSAMYLCASILAGASYNEQFFGPGTRLTVL.

In this sample, this clone turned up a few times. The chain is built from TRBV20-1 and TRBJ2-7, with D uncertain. Trimming left V 4 bases short and J 1 base short, with 5 bases between. The CDR3 covers 11 residues. Germline CDR1 reads DFQATT; CDR2 reads SNEGSKA (reference sequence). In nucleotides, the CDR3 is TGCAGTGCTACGGAGTCCTACGAGCAGTACTTC. It codes for CSATESYEQYF.

This chain connects TRBV27 to TRBJ2-7; TRBD1 might be the D (5 bases). Trimming removed 10 bases at V and 5 bases at J, with 21 bases between. This CDR3 has 14 residues. The germline CDR1 and CDR2 sequences are MNHEY and SMNVEV (reference sequence). The CDR3 DNA reads as TGTGCCAACGACCTTTCCAGGGTTTTAGACGAGCAGTACTTC. This gives the protein CANDLSRVLDEQYF.

The chain has TRBV5-6 and TRBJ1-2, with a weak D call TRBD1 (5 bases). V was clipped by 2 bases and J by 8 bases, with 16 bases between them. Germline CDR1 SGHDT, CDR2 YYEEEE. The CDR3 is 14 residues long. The CDR3 DNA reads as TGTGCCAGCAGCTTCAGGGCACCCCAAATGGGCTACACCTTC. This encodes CASSFRAPQMGYTF.

The gene calls are TRBV9 and TRBJ2-3, with 11 bases matching TRBD2. Germline CDR1 reads SGDLS; CDR2 reads YYNGEE. CDR3 length: 18 amino acids. J lost 2 bases, V lost 1 base, and 9 bases had no gene match. Here the CDR3 reads CASSVFGSGRGATDTQYF. The CDR3 bases are TGTGCCAGCAGCGTATTTGGTAGCGGGAGGGGGGCCACAGATACGCAGTATTTT.

This clone has a handful of counts. CDR3 nucleotide sequence: TGTGCCAGCAGTTCCGGACTCCGCGCCAATGAGCAGTTCTTC. Translated, it gives CASSSGLRANEQFF. V is TRBV28 and J is TRBJ2-1, with TRBD2 as a possible D gene (5 bases). Trimming pared 4 bases from V and 6 bases from J, leaving 13 bases between. The CDR3 has 14 amino acids. Germline CDR1 and CDR2: MDHEN and SYDVKM.

The gene calls are TRBV30 and TRBJ1-5; D ambiguous. There are 13 residues in the CDR3. Looked up from germline, CDR1 is GTSNPN and CDR2 is SVGIG (reference sequence). Trimming shortened V by 2 bases and J by 7 bases, and 12 bases separated the two germline ends. CDR3: CAWSLRERQPQHF. The DNA of the CDR3 is TGTGCCTGGAGTCTACGGGAACGACAGCCCCAGCATTTT.

V usage is TRBV9 and J usage is TRBJ2-7, with no clear D. V gave up 3 bases and J gave up 0 bases, with 10 bases separating them. The germline V gene has CDR1 SGDLS and CDR2 YYNGEE. CDR3 size: 14 residues. The CDR3 loop is CASSASSDSYEQYF. The CDR3 DNA is TGTGCCAGCAGCGCCTCATCAGACTCCTACGAGCAGTACTTC.

This clone was found a few times. The chain carries TRBV19 and TRBJ2-1, with 9 bases aligning to TRBD1. CDR1 and CDR2 from the germline V gene are LNHDA and SQIVND (reference sequence). The ends lost 4 bases at V and 8 bases at J; junction bases unmatched: 6. CDR3 length: 14 residues. DNA of the CDR3: TGTGCCAGTAGTAGGACAGGGGTTGAGGATGAGCAGTTCTTC. This translates into CASSRTGVEDEQFF.

There are a few counts of this clone. The chain has TRBV28 and TRBJ2-4; D is unclear. Germline V gene lookup returns CDR1 MDHEN and CDR2 SYDVKM. The CDR3 covers 13 residues. Trimming left V 4 bases short and J 0 bases short, with 4 bases between. CDR3 in DNA: TGTGCCAGCAGTTCCCTAGCCAAAAACATTCAGTACTTC. Protein sequence: CASSSLAKNIQYF. The full variable domain, rest sourced from reference TRBV28 and TRBJ2-4, is DVKVTQSSRYLVKRTGEKVFLECVQDMDHENMFWYRQDPGLGLRLIYFSYDVKMKEKGDIPEGYSVSREKKERFSLILESASTNQTSMYLCASSSLAKNIQYFGAGTRLSVL.

The rearrangement joins TRBV6-1 to TRBJ1-2; D possibly corresponds to TRBD1 (6 bases). The germline gives CDR1 MNHNS, CDR2 SASEGT. The germline V and J ends were trimmed by 0 bases and 7 bases, with 15 bases remaining between them. This CDR3 has 15 residues. CDR3 DNA sequence: TGTGCCAGCAGTGAAGCGAACAGGGCGGTATCTGGCTACACCTTC. Its translation: CASSEANRAVSGYTF.

This clone has more than one count but fewer than ten. The CDR3 bases are TGTGCCAGCAGTTTCTATTTGACTAGCCTGACGAACACCGGGGAGCTGTTTTTT. Protein sequence: CASSFYLTSLTNTGELFF. This chain uses TRBV27 with TRBJ2-2, with 7 bases lining up with TRBD2. CDR1 and CDR2 (germline): MNHEY, SMNVEV (reference sequence). V was clipped by 3 bases and J by 0 bases; unmatched bases: 10. This CDR3 has 18 residues.

The chain links TRBV2 to TRBJ2-1, with 13 bases fitting TRBD2. CDR3 length equals 17 residues. Germline V CDR1 and CDR2: SNHLY, FYNNEI. V was clipped by 4 bases and J by 3 bases; unmatched bases: 6. This CDR3 is CASSGTSGRAFYNEQFF. The CDR3 nucleotides are TGTGCCAGCAGTGGAACTAGCGGGAGGGCCTTCTACAATGAGCAGTTCTTC.

This clone was counted between two and nine times. The chain combines TRBV6-6 with TRBJ2-6, with D perhaps TRBD2 (5 bases). The CDR3 runs 14 residues. V lost 9 bases and J 2 bases, leaving 11 bases between the germline ends. CDR1 and CDR2 from the germline V gene are MNHNY and SVGAGI (reference sequence). The CDR3 loop reads CASQSSAGANVLTF. The CDR3 DNA reads as TGTGCCAGTCAGAGTAGCGCTGGGGCCAACGTCCTGACTTTC.

This clone was seen a handful of times. The chain links TRBV7-2 to TRBJ2-1; tentatively, D is TRBD1 (6 bases). Per the germline V gene, CDR1 is SGHTA and CDR2 is FQGNSA. This CDR3 contains 14 residues. The V end lost 5 bases, the J end lost 4 bases, and 12 bases lay between the germline ends. In DNA, the CDR3 is TGTGCCAGCAGCCCAGGGGCAGAATACAATGAGCAGTTCTTC. This encodes CASSPGAEYNEQFF. The full variable domain, with the rest looked up from reference TRBV7-2 and TRBJ2-1, is GAGVSQSPSNKVTEKGKDVELRCDPISGHTALYWYRQSLGQGLEFLIYFQGNSAPDKSGLPSDRFSAERTGGSVSTLTIQRTQQEDSAVYLCASSPGAEYNEQFFGPGTRLTVL.

The chain recombines TRBV29-1 with TRBJ2-5; TRBD1 matches 9 bases. Trimming took 0 bases from V and 5 from J; bases not matched to a gene: 4. Germline CDR1 is SQVTM and CDR2 is ANQGSEA. CDR3 length: 14 amino acids. The CDR3 reads CSVEDGTGTETQYF. CDR3 nucleotides: TGCAGCGTTGAAGATGGGACAGGGACGGAGACCCAGTACTTC. Supplemented by reference TRBV29-1 and TRBJ2-5, the full variable domain reads SAVISQKPSRDICQRGTSLTIQCQVDSQVTMMFWYRQQPGQSLTLIATANQGSEATYESGFVIDKFPISRPNLTFSTLTVSNMSPEDSSIYLCSVEDGTGTETQYFGPGTRLLVL.

The gene calls are TRBV5-4 and TRBJ2-3, with 8 nucleotides matching TRBD2. The germline V gene encodes CDR1 SGHNT and CDR2 YYREEE (reference sequence). V lost 0 bases and J lost 0; bases outside the gene matches: 9. The CDR3 runs to 18 residues. The CDR3 protein is CASSLGGTSPASTDTQYF. CDR3 bases: TGTGCCAGCAGCTTGGGGGGGACTAGTCCCGCTAGCACAGATACGCAGTATTTT.